Presented here are 25 T cell receptor beta chains from one specimen sequenced in a study of OX40 agonist ivuxolimab in advanced cancers. Libraries were prepared by immunoSEQ multiplex PCR; TCRdb keeps only in-frame clonotypes and omits some of them. The sample consists of about 56,000 clones, 92% of them appearing once. This sample comprised CD4+ or CD8+ T cells sorted from blood, obtained in a trial of the OX40 agonist ivuxolimab. The source is an adult with an advanced solid tumor such as melanoma, head and neck, liver or kidney cancer.

V is TRBV29-1 and J is TRBJ1-1; D not resolved. With 3 bases removed from V and 1 base from J, the gap between germline ends came to 3 bases. The germline gives CDR1 SQVTM, CDR2 ANQGSEA. The CDR3 is 11 residues long. The CDR3 nucleotides read TGCAGCGTTGACAGGAACACTGAAGCTTTCTTT. Translated, it gives CSVDRNTEAFF.

This clone has a single count. The chain couples TRBV11-2 to TRBJ2-1, with 7 bases matching TRBD2. The CDR3 totals 16 residues. With V trimmed by 5 bases and J by 6 bases, 13 bases remained unmatched. Germline-derived CDR1 and CDR2 are SGHAT and FQNNGV. This CDR3 is CASSPVLREPRNEQFF. The DNA for the CDR3 is TGTGCCAGCAGCCCGGTTTTGCGGGAGCCCCGCAATGAGCAGTTCTTC.

The CDR3 DNA is TGTGCCAGCAGTTATAAGGCAGATTACGAGCAGTACTTC. This encodes CASSYKADYEQYF. J is TRBJ2-7 and V is TRBV27; D unresolved. The CDR3 spans 13 residues. The germline CDR1 and CDR2 sequences are MNHEY and SMNVEV (reference sequence). V lost 4 bases to trimming and J lost 4 bases, with 11 bases between them.

The rearrangement uses TRBV7-6 and TRBJ2-2, with a possible D match to TRBD1 (6 bases). CDR3 size: 15 residues. Between the trimmed V and J ends, which lost 5 bases and 1 base, there was a span of 11 bases. Per germline, CDR1 SGHVS and CDR2 FNYEAQ. This CDR3 is CASSPMTGNTGELFF. CDR3 DNA sequence: TGTGCCAGCAGCCCAATGACAGGGAACACCGGGGAGCTGTTTTTT.

This chain links TRBV5-1 with TRBJ1-5; a weak D match, TRBD1 (6 bases). Deletions cut 4 bases from V and 4 bases from J, with 12 bases between. This CDR3 region has 14 residues. Germline V gene sequence: CDR1 SGHRS, CDR2 YFSETQ. CDR3 DNA sequence: TGCGCCAGCAGCGCGGAGGGGGGAAATCAGCCCCAGCATTTT. Amino acid sequence: CASSAEGGNQPQHF.

The chain's CDR3 is CASSPLLAANSYNEQFF. CDR3 DNA sequence: TGTGCCAGCAGCCCACTACTAGCGGCGAACTCCTACAATGAGCAGTTCTTC. The gene calls are TRBV9 and TRBJ2-1; 8 bases are a match to TRBD2. Germline V gene sequence: CDR1 SGDLS, CDR2 YYNGEE. The J segment lost 0 bases and the V segment lost 4 bases, leaving 9 bases of the junction unmatched. The CDR3 covers 17 residues.

The chain has TRBV13 and TRBJ2-5; D call uncertain. The CDR3 covers 12 residues. Trimming shortened V by 2 bases and J by 4 bases, and 5 bases separated the two germline ends. Germline V gene sequence: CDR1 PRHDT, CDR2 FYEKMQ (reference sequence). The CDR3 here is CASSLLRETQYF. The CDR3 DNA reads TGTGCCAGCAGCTTACTCCGAGAGACCCAGTACTTC.

The chain employs TRBV7-2 and TRBJ2-7; no definite D call. This CDR3 spans 12 amino acids. Per germline, CDR1 SGHTA and CDR2 FQGNSA. V was cut by 3 bases and J by 4 bases, with 7 bases left in between. CDR3: CASSFQGYEQYF. The CDR3 DNA sequence: TGTGCCAGCAGCTTCCAAGGATACGAGCAGTACTTC.

This clone was detected once. V and J are TRBV6-6 and TRBJ2-7; D is uncertain. Germline-derived CDR1 and CDR2 are MNHNY and SVGAGI (reference sequence). This CDR3 is built from 14 residues. V lost 10 bases, J lost 7 bases, and 23 bases lay in between. In DNA, the CDR3 is TGTGCCATAAGTCCGGGCCTCCGGTTCTGGGAGCAGTACTTC. Amino acid sequence: CAISPGLRFWEQYF.

This clone has only a few counts. The DNA for the CDR3 is TGTGCCAGCAGTTTAAGTTGGACATCTGGGACTGAAGCTTTCTTT. Amino acids: CASSLSWTSGTEAFF. V gene TRBV27 combines with J gene TRBJ1-1, with a weak D call TRBD1 (5 bases). V was cut by 2 bases and J by 5 bases, with 15 bases left in between. The CDR3 length is 15 residues. The germline V gene has CDR1 MNHEY and CDR2 SMNVEV (reference sequence).

The V and J genes are TRBV9 and TRBJ1-6, with TRBD1 matching 8 bases. The CDR3 is 15 amino acids. Germline trimming cut 0 bases from V and 6 bases from J; bases unmatched to any gene: 2. Germline CDR1 and CDR2: SGDLS and YYNGEE. CDR3 region: CASSVEGTGNSPLHF. The DNA of the CDR3 is TGTGCCAGCAGCGTAGAGGGGACAGGTAATTCACCCCTCCACTTT.

The chain joins TRBV15 to TRBJ2-2, with D maybe TRBD2 (6 bases). CDR1 is LNHNV and CDR2 is YYDKDF in the germline V gene (reference sequence). This CDR3 comprises 14 residues. Trimming shortened V by 2 bases and J by 4 bases, and 8 bases separated the two germline ends. The CDR3 protein is CATSRQGGTGELFF. DNA of the CDR3: TGTGCCACCAGCAGACAGGGAGGCACCGGGGAGCTGTTTTTT.

The chain recombines TRBV28 with TRBJ1-2, with D unresolved. Germline CDR1 MDHEN, CDR2 SYDVKM. The V and J ends lost 3 bases and 4 bases respectively, with 21 bases between them. The CDR3 contains 17 residues. The CDR3 coding sequence is TGTGCCAGCAGTTTTAGTCCCCCTGGGGAGGGAATCTATGGCTACACCTTC. Its translation is CASSFSPPGEGIYGYTF.

The chain has TRBV25-1 and TRBJ2-7; tentative D call: TRBD2 (5 bases). This CDR3 is 15 amino acids long. Trimming took off 2 bases at V and 2 bases at J, with 13 bases between the two ends. Germline CDR1 and CDR2: MGHDK and SYGVNS. For the CDR3, the DNA is TGTGCCAGCAGTGAAGAGGGTGGTGGGGCCTACGAGCAGTACTTC. Residues: CASSEEGGGAYEQYF.

In its sample, this clone was seen once. The rearrangement joins TRBV29-1 to TRBJ2-7; D is unresolved. Germline CDR1 reads SQVTM; CDR2 reads ANQGSEA. This CDR3 has 11 amino acids. CDR3 region: CSGRWGYEQYF. CDR3 sequence (DNA): TGCAGTGGACGTTGGGGCTACGAGCAGTACTTC.

The chain recombines TRBV27 with TRBJ2-1, with TRBD2 matching over 15 bases. This CDR3 contains 17 residues. V dropped 5 bases and J dropped 4; count of bases not matched to a gene: 6. CDR1 is MNHEY, CDR2 SMNVEV, per germline (reference sequence). Written as DNA, the CDR3 is TGTGCCAGCAGTCCTACCGGACTAGCGGGAGGGTACAATGAGCAGTTCTTC. Encoded protein: CASSPTGLAGGYNEQFF.

This chain links TRBV10-2 with TRBJ2-3; 8 nucleotides line up with TRBD2. V dropped 4 bases and J dropped 4; count of bases not matched to a gene: 4. The CDR3 spans 14 residues. Looked up from germline, CDR1 is WSHSY and CDR2 is SAAADI. CDR3 residues: CASSAGGRPDTQYF. The CDR3 DNA reads TGCGCCAGCAGTGCGGGAGGGCGGCCAGATACGCAGTATTTT.

The rearrangement links TRBV28 to TRBJ1-5; D not certain. This CDR3 is 15 amino acids long. The germline V gene has CDR1 MDHEN and CDR2 SYDVKM. Trimming pared 3 bases from V and 3 bases from J, leaving 12 bases between. The CDR3 loop reads CASSFPGNLNQPQHF. As DNA, the CDR3 is TGTGCCAGCAGTTTTCCGGGGAACCTCAATCAGCCCCAGCATTTT.

The chain links TRBV28 to TRBJ2-7; 10 nucleotides match TRBD2. The CDR3 covers 15 residues. Unmatched junction bases numbered 9, after V lost 5 bases and J lost 5 bases. The germline V gene encodes CDR1 MDHEN and CDR2 SYDVKM. This CDR3 is CASSPPSGRSHEQYF. CDR3 DNA: TGTGCCAGCAGTCCTCCTAGCGGGAGATCCCACGAGCAGTACTTC.

The V call is TRBV21-1, the J call TRBJ2-7; no DNA check was done on the table's D call, TRBD1. TRBV21-1 corresponds to a pseudogene. The CDR3 has 10 amino acids. CDR3 sequence: CASSGHEQYF. CDR3 DNA sequence: TGTGCCAGCAGCGGGCACGAGCAGTACTTC.

The V and J genes are TRBV7-6 and TRBJ2-7; D perhaps matches TRBD2 (6 bases). CDR1 is SGHVS and CDR2 is FNYEAQ in the germline V gene. This CDR3 spans 15 amino acids. Trimming took 4 bases from V and 0 from J, leaving 13 bases between them. Written as DNA, the CDR3 is TGTGCCAGCAGCTCGAGCCGGGAGAGCTCCTACGAGCAGTACTTC. Its protein is CASSSSRESSYEQYF.

V usage is TRBV11-2 and J usage is TRBJ2-5; TRBD2 matches 8 bases. Per germline, CDR1 SGHAT and CDR2 FQNNGV. This CDR3 is 15 amino acids long. The V segment lost 5 bases and the J segment 1 base; nucleotides outside the gene matches: 6. CDR3 in amino acids: CASSPGGGFQETQYF. The CDR3 DNA reads as TGTGCCAGCAGCCCCGGGGGGGGTTTCCAAGAGACCCAGTACTTC.

This clone was observed a single time. The rearrangement links TRBV5-1 to TRBJ1-2; 7 bases fit TRBD1. Germline CDR1 reads SGHRS; CDR2 reads YFSETQ. CDR3 length: 16 residues. Trimming cost V 3 bases and J 3 bases; bases outside gene matches: 11. This chain's CDR3 is CASSSMGQNIDYGYTF. DNA for the CDR3: TGCGCCAGCAGCTCAATGGGACAGAATATAGACTATGGCTACACCTTC.

V is TRBV29-1 and J is TRBJ2-1, with TRBD1 matching over 9 bases. The CDR3 length is 15 residues. Germline assignment: CDR1 SQVTM and CDR2 ANQGSEA. V was pared by 0 bases and J by 8 bases, with 8 bases of the junction left unmatched. In DNA form, the CDR3 reads TGCAGCGTTGAAGATTGGGACAGGGTATTCGATGAGCAGTTCTTC. It specifies CSVEDWDRVFDEQFF.

The genes are TRBV28 and TRBJ2-1; maybe TRBD2 (6 bases). From germline, CDR1 is MDHEN and CDR2 SYDVKM. Trimming left V 7 bases short and J 0 bases short, with 16 bases between. The CDR3 spans 16 residues. The CDR3 reads CASKPGELSSYNEQFF. The DNA of the CDR3 is TGTGCCAGCAAACCGGGAGAATTAAGCTCCTACAATGAGCAGTTCTTC.